This TCR beta chain was captured in a study of T cell changes during pregnancy in multiple sclerosis. Sequencing used immunoSEQ multiplex PCR; TCRdb keeps in-frame clones, though not all of them. Of 60,000 to 85,000 clones in the sample, 90% to 95% were seen once. The length of the CDR3 is 14 residues. V was clipped by 4 bases and J by 1 base; unmatched bases: 1. The germline gives CDR1 SGHKS, CDR2 YYEKEE (reference sequence). The TCR sequence derives from a female donor in good health, enrolled as a control in a pregnancy study. The genes are TRBV5-5 and TRBJ2-7; 11 bases align to TRBD1. The sample here was peripheral blood, taken in the second trimester of pregnancy. The CDR3 DNA follows: TGTGCCAGCAGCCGGGACAGGGGGTCCTACGAGCAGTACTTC. It translates to CASSRDRGSYEQYF.